A single TCR beta chain is shown here with its context. What it recognizes is unknown. This sample stems from a study of OX40 agonist ivuxolimab in advanced cancers. Study in general: Patients were dosed intravenously with ivuxolimab at 0.01 to 10 mg/kg every 2 weeks. Study-wide results and caveats: Clonal expansion from baseline to week 6 occurred in both CD4+ and CD8+ T cells. Partial responders at 0.1-3.0 mg/kg showed near-lowest clonal expansion. On average, CD8+ T cells showed a greater number of expanded clones than CD4+.

The assay was immunoSEQ multiplex PCR, and TCRdb's table has in-frame clones only and misses some. This sample has 25,000 to 35,000 clones, with 80% found just once. The CDR3 extends over 12 amino acids. Trimming pared 3 bases from V and 1 base from J, leaving 5 bases between. Germline CDR1 reads SQVTM; CDR2 reads ANQGSEA. This specimen consisted of CD4+ or CD8+ T cells sorted from blood, obtained in a trial of the OX40 agonist ivuxolimab. The chain uses TRBV29-1 and TRBJ2-3; perhaps TRBD1 as D (5 bases). The origin of this receptor is an adult with an advanced solid tumor such as melanoma, head and neck, liver or kidney cancer. The CDR3, as DNA: TGCAGCGTTGACAGGGGCACAGATACGCAGTATTTT. It specifies CSVDRGTDTQYF.